Sequencing of this T cell receptor (beta chain) was carried out in a study of post-analysis software for immune sequencing data. cDNA libraries for TCR beta contained unique molecular identifiers. One entry per CDR3 protein, called by TCRdb with MiXCR from the PCR reads. The sample lists under 200,000 distinct CDR3 sequences, approximately 35% occurring once. Whole-study results and caveats: In patients, roughly five TRBV segments were more frequent than in controls, with TRBV5-6, TRBV5-1 and TRBV20-1 among them.

Concerning this clonotype: Its matching antigen is unknown.

CDR1 and CDR2 (germline): SEHNR, FQNEAQ (reference sequence). J lost 1 base, V lost 2 bases, and 4 bases had no gene match. The length of the CDR3 is 15 residues. The receptor was derived from a girl aged 5-17 years with multiple sclerosis. This sample comprised blood, obtained after autologous hematopoietic stem cell transplantation. The J gene is TRBJ2-7, the V gene TRBV7-9; TRBD2 aligns across 8 bases. CDR3 DNA: TGTGCCAGCAGCTTAAAATTAGCGGGATCCTACGAGCAGTACTTC. Translated: CASSLKLAGSYEQYF.